A selection of T cell receptor beta chains follows, all from one sample in a study of blood T cell repertoires in COVID-19. Method: immunoSEQ multiplex PCR; TCRdb's copy keeps in-frame clones and lacks some. The sample records roughly 170,000 clones, 85% to 90% being singletons. Sequences were obtained from peripheral blood. The receptor set was obtained from a man aged 65-85 years with active or convalescent COVID-19. Each CDR3 is given without its conserved first and last residue. Each record gives: D gene, V gene, CDR3 protein. The D gene is left open where the match is weak.

d_call: TRBD1
v_call: TRBV30
cdr3_aa: AWKAYRGNTEAF

d_call: .
v_call: TRBV27
cdr3_aa: ASSFGTGRSDEQY

d_call: .
v_call: TRBV7-8
cdr3_aa: ASSRGQTFGELF

d_call: TRBD2
v_call: TRBV9
cdr3_aa: ASSVGTSFNEQF

d_call: .
v_call: TRBV7-2
cdr3_aa: ASSLTRISGELF

d_call: .
v_call: TRBV28
cdr3_aa: ASTTLRLAKNIQY

d_call: .
v_call: TRBV7-2
cdr3_aa: ASSLVESAYEQY

d_call: TRBD2
v_call: TRBV7-3
cdr3_aa: ASSSIAGVTDTQY

d_call: .
v_call: TRBV18
cdr3_aa: ASSREADTQY

d_call: TRBD1
v_call: TRBV5-8
cdr3_aa: ASSPWTGDLAGNTIY

d_call: .
v_call: TRBV7-2
cdr3_aa: ASSFAGPGGETQY

d_call: .
v_call: TRBV18
cdr3_aa: ASSPPPGSGEQY

d_call: .
v_call: TRBV5-1
cdr3_aa: ASSSYFGQPQH

d_call: TRBD1
v_call: TRBV3-1/TRBV3-2
cdr3_aa: ARTGGDRPAPGWSNQPQH

d_call: .
v_call: TRBV5-1
cdr3_aa: ASSLELGEQF

d_call: .
v_call: TRBV5-6
cdr3_aa: ASSLVASQETQY

d_call: .
v_call: TRBV28
cdr3_aa: ASSLTGGTDTEAF

d_call: TRBD2
v_call: TRBV7-6
cdr3_aa: ASSLAPGLAGGLDNEQF

d_call: TRBD2
v_call: TRBV9
cdr3_aa: ASSWGASGRAGEQF

d_call: TRBD1
v_call: TRBV30
cdr3_aa: AWREKQGKGEQY

d_call: TRBD1
v_call: TRBV28
cdr3_aa: ASSVLQGAYEQY

d_call: TRBD1
v_call: TRBV5-4
cdr3_aa: ASSLSGTGGTEAF

d_call: .
v_call: TRBV4-3
cdr3_aa: ASSQEPRGGSGVKNIQY

d_call: TRBD2
v_call: TRBV11-3
cdr3_aa: ASSRTSGSATYEQY

d_call: TRBD1
v_call: TRBV7-2
cdr3_aa: ASSLQGAPSYGYT

d_call: TRBD1
v_call: TRBV6-5
cdr3_aa: ASRLRQGAYTEAF

d_call: .
v_call: TRBV28
cdr3_aa: ASSLRGGYHTQY

d_call: TRBD1
v_call: TRBV19
cdr3_aa: ASSIAGARQGSGELF

d_call: .
v_call: TRBV6-5
cdr3_aa: ASTGRPNSPLH

d_call: TRBD1
v_call: TRBV7-2
cdr3_aa: ASSSAPGQGGEAF

d_call: .
v_call: TRBV27
cdr3_aa: ASSLQVRNTEAF

d_call: TRBD1
v_call: TRBV4-3
cdr3_aa: ASSQEGQGKEKLF

d_call: TRBD1
v_call: TRBV27
cdr3_aa: ASSLFGTGGLGAF

d_call: .
v_call: TRBV5-1
cdr3_aa: ASSHVRDNEQF

d_call: .
v_call: TRBV7-2
cdr3_aa: ASSTRGEGYTEAF

d_call: .
v_call: TRBV6-1
cdr3_aa: ASSEKLAGAQPQH

d_call: TRBD2
v_call: TRBV29-1
cdr3_aa: SVDGGYNTDTQY

d_call: .
v_call: TRBV25-1
cdr3_aa: ASSGVGGNQPQH

d_call: TRBD1
v_call: TRBV19
cdr3_aa: ASSITPGQHETQY

d_call: TRBD1
v_call: TRBV5-1
cdr3_aa: ASSSRGRGQSNEKLF

d_call: TRBD2
v_call: TRBV18
cdr3_aa: ASSPAGTSGYEQY

d_call: .
v_call: TRBV7-2
cdr3_aa: ASSLVLYGYT

d_call: .
v_call: TRBV28
cdr3_aa: ATTQGGSGNTIY

d_call: TRBD1
v_call: TRBV19
cdr3_aa: ASSLDRAYEQY

d_call: TRBD2
v_call: TRBV27
cdr3_aa: ASSSRAGASGRYEQF

d_call: TRBD1
v_call: TRBV7-2
cdr3_aa: ASNEWLGQGRNIQY

d_call: .
v_call: TRBV19
cdr3_aa: ASRLGSGDGNQPQH

d_call: TRBD1
v_call: TRBV11-2
cdr3_aa: ASSANDRGNQPQH

d_call: .
v_call: TRBV19
cdr3_aa: ASSIGPGTGSSEQY

d_call: TRBD1
v_call: TRBV2
cdr3_aa: ASKPATGQETQY

d_call: .
v_call: TRBV3-1/TRBV3-2
cdr3_aa: ASSQEGFRERNNEQF

d_call: .
v_call: TRBV7-9
cdr3_aa: ASSLQSGSNQPQH